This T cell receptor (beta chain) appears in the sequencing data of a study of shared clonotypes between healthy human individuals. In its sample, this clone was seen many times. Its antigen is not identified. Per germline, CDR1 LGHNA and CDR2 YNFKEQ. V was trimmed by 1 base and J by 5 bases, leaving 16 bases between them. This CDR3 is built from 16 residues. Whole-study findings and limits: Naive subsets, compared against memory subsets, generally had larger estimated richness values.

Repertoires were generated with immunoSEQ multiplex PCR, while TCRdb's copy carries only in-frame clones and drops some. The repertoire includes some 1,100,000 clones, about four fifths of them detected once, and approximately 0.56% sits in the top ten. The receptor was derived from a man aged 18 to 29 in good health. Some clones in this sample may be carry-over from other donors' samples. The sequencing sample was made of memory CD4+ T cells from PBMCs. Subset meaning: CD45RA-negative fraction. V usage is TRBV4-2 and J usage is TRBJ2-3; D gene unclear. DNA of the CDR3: TGTGCCAGCAGCCAAGGAACTGGGCAAGTAGTAGATACGCAGTATTTT. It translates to CASSQGTGQVVDTQYF.